This TCR beta chain was captured by sequencing in a study of T cell responses to AZD1222 COVID-19 vaccine. Libraries were prepared by immunoSEQ multiplex PCR; TCRdb keeps only in-frame clonotypes and omits some of them. Here the sample spans 110,000 to 150,000 clones, 93% being singletons. Germline lookup yields CDR1 MNHEY and CDR2 SVGAGI. Trimming took off 3 bases at V and 4 bases at J, with 7 bases between the two ends. This CDR3 has 13 amino acids. The sequence derives from an adult who had recovered from COVID-19. The sequences come from peripheral blood, collected after recovery from COVID-19. The genes are TRBV6-5 and TRBJ1-5; D remains unclear. CDR3 sequence (DNA): TGTGCCAGCAGTTATGACAAAAATCAGCCCCAGCATTTT. It translates to CASSYDKNQPQHF.